This T cell receptor beta chain was found in a study of T cell clones after liver transplantation. Study details: A pre-transplant mixed lymphocyte reaction with TCRbeta sequencing defined graft-donor-reactive clones followed in post-transplant blood. General study points: In a couple of subjects, few donor cells limited the measurable donor-reactive repertoire.

CDR3 length equals 14 residues. V lost 0 bases to trimming and J lost 0 bases, with 6 bases between them. CDR1 and CDR2 (germline): SGHRS, YFSETQ. Sequencing was performed with immunoSEQ multiplex PCR; in TCRdb, only in-frame clones are kept and a portion is missing. The data hold 65,000 to 70,000 clones, with nearly 95% observed a single time. Regarding this clone: No antigen is known for it.

This clonotype was sampled from a human patient who received a liver transplant. The graft donor may have contributed some T cells. The specimen comprised CD4+ T cells from blood, sampled about 26 months after liver transplant. The chain has TRBV5-1 and TRBJ1-1, with D uncertain. The CDR3 sequence: CASSLDTLNTEAFF. The CDR3 DNA sequence: TGCGCCAGCAGCTTGGACACATTGAACACTGAAGCTTTCTTT.